The T cell receptor beta chain under discussion was sequenced for a study of CD8+CD57+ T cells in acquired aplastic anemia. Overall study: Yields of DNA that came from sorted CD4+ and CD8+ cells averaged roughly 3.2 ug.

TCR beta VDJ and CDR3 were profiled, and genomic DNA was the template. TCRdb re-called the reads with MiXCR, one entry per CDR3 protein. The repertoire has fewer than 200,000 distinct CDR3 sequences, around half of them found once; the top ten carry about 1.2%. The CDR3 totals 17 residues. J was trimmed by 0 bases and V by 3 bases; bases with no gene match: 10. Per the germline V gene, CDR1 is SGDLS and CDR2 is YYNGEE. Sequenced patients had shown CD8+CD57+ cell expansion by flow cytometry. Points on this clonotype: Its target is unknown.

Findings and limits, study-wide: Patients and controls were found to share twenty-nine CD8+ CDR3 sequences.

The rearrangement joins TRBV9 to TRBJ1-1; 8 bases fit TRBD1. The clonotype originates from a human donor with aplastic anemia. The sequenced sample consisted of sorted CD4+, CD8+, or CD8+CD57+ T cells (not recorded which) from PBMCs. The CDR3 protein is CASSGGTDRAMNTEAFF. The CDR3 coding sequence is TGTGCCAGCAGCGGAGGGACGGACAGGGCCATGAACACTGAAGCTTTCTTT.